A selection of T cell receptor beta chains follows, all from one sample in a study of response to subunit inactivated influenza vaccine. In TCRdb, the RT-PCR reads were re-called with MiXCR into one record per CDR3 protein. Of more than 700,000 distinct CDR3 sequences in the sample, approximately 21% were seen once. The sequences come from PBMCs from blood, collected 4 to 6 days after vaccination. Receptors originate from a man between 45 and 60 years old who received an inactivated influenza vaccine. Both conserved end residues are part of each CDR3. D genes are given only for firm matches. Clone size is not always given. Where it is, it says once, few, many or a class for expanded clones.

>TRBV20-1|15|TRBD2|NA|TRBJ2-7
CSAVDLAGGTYEQYF
TGCAGTGCTGTAGACCTAGCGGGAGGGACCTACGAGCAGTACTTC
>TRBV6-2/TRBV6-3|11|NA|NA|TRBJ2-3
CASSQGSAQYF
TGTGCCAGCAGTCAGGGGTCGGCGCAGTATTTT
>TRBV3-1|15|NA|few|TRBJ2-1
CASSQDWLAFNEQFF
TGTGCCAGCAGCCAAGATTGGCTAGCGTTCAATGAGCAGTTCTTC
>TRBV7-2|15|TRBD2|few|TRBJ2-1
CASSLRVAGAREQFF
TGTGCCAGCAGCCTTAGAGTAGCGGGAGCCCGAGAGCAGTTCTTC
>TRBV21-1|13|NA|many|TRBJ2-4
CASSKGPGGPLYF
TGTGCCAGCAGCAAAGGCCCCGGGGGCCCCCTTTACTTC
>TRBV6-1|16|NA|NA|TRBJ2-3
CASSRLGGFSTDTQYF
TGTGCCAGCAGTAGACTAGGGGGATTTAGCACAGATACGCAGTATTTT
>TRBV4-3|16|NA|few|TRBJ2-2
CASSQDRRANTGELFF
TGCGCCAGCAGCCAAGATCGCAGGGCGAACACCGGGGAGCTGTTTTTT
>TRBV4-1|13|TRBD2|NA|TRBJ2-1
CASKSGSSNEQFF
TGCGCCAGTAAGAGCGGGAGCTCGAATGAGCAGTTCTTC
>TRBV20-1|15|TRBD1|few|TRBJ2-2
CSARDLDRGDGELFF
TGCAGTGCTAGAGATCTGGACAGGGGCGACGGGGAGCTGTTTTTT
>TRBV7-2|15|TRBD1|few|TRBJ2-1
CASSFGTGFYNEQFF
TGTGCCAGCAGCTTTGGGACAGGGTTTTACAATGAGCAGTTCTTC
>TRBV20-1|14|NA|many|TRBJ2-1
CSATLAPIHNEQFF
TGCAGTGCCACATTGGCGCCTATTCACAATGAGCAGTTCTTC
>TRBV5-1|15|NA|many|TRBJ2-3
CASSLNPGYTDTQYF
TGCGCCAGCAGCCTAAATCCAGGGTACACAGATACGCAGTATTTT
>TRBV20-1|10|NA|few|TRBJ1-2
CSASLASYTF
TGCAGTGCTAGTCTCGCTAGCTACACCTTC
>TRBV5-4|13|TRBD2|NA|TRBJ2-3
CASKASGTDTQYF
TGTGCCAGCAAGGCTAGCGGGACAGATACGCAGTATTTT
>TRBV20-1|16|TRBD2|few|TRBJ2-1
CSAREPSGRAYNEQFF
TGCAGTGCTAGAGAACCAAGCGGGAGAGCCTACAATGAGCAGTTCTTC
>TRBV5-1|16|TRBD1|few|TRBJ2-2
CASSDQGQGNTGELFF
TGCGCCAGCAGCGACCAAGGACAGGGGAACACCGGGGAGCTGTTTTTT
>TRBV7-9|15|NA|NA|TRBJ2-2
CASSLFLLGTGELFF
TGTGCCAGCAGCTTATTCCTCCTGGGCACCGGGGAGCTGTTTTTT
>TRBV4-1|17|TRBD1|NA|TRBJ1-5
CASSQGGGGANNQPQHF
TGCGCCAGCAGCCAAGGGGGAGGGGGCGCAAACAATCAGCCCCAGCATTTT
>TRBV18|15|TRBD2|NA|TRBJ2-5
CASSPGSGGQETQYF
TGTGCCAGCTCACCGGGTAGCGGGGGCCAAGAGACCCAGTACTTC
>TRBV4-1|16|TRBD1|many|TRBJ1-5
CASSPYGTGDNQPQHF
TGCGCCAGCAGCCCTTACGGGACAGGCGACAATCAGCCCCAGCATTTT
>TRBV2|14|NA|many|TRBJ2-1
CASSEGQTYNEQFF
TGTGCCAGCAGTGAAGGCCAGACGTACAATGAGCAGTTCTTC
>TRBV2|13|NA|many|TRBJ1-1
CASSEDRDTEAFF
TGTGCCAGCAGTGAAGACCGGGACACTGAAGCTTTCTTT
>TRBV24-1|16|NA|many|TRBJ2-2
CATSGPGSQNTGELFF
TGTGCCACCAGTGGCCCCGGGAGTCAAAACACCGGGGAGCTGTTTTTT
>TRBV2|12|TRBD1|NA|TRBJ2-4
CASRATGVIQYF
TGTGCCAGCAGAGCGACAGGGGTCATTCAGTACTTC
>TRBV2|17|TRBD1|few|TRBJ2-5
CASSPLMGTVLVETQYF
TGTGCCAGCAGTCCCTTGATGGGGACAGTCCTTGTCGAGACCCAGTACTTC
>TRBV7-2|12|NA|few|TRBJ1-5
CASADPNQPQHF
TGTGCCAGCGCTGACCCCAATCAGCCCCAGCATTTT
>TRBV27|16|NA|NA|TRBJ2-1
CASSLSWTAVYNEQFF
TGTGCCAGCAGTTTATCATGGACAGCCGTCTACAATGAGCAGTTCTTC
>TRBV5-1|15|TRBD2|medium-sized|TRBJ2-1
CASRWAGGVYNEQFF
TGCGCCAGCCGCTGGGCGGGGGGGGTTTACAATGAGCAGTTCTTC
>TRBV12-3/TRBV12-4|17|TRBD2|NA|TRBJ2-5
CASSLALSGGARETQYF
TGTGCCAGCAGTTTAGCGCTTAGCGGGGGGGCTCGAGAGACCCAGTACTTC
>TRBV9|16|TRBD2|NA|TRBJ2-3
CASSPPMGAGSDTQYF
TGTGCCAGCAGCCCACCTATGGGAGCGGGGTCAGATACGCAGTATTTT
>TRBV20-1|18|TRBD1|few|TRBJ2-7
CSARDRDRGQFRSYEQYF
TGCAGTGCTAGAGATCGGGACAGGGGGCAATTTAGGTCCTACGAGCAGTACTTC
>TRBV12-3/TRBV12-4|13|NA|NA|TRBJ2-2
CASSPRSSGELFF
TGTGCCAGCAGTCCCCGCTCGTCTGGGGAGCTGTTTTTT
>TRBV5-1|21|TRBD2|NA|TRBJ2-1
CASSLVMMGLAGGSSYNEQFF
TGCGCCAGCAGCTTGGTGATGATGGGACTAGCGGGAGGAAGCTCCTACAATGAGCAGTTCTTC